This T cell receptor (beta chain) emerged from a study of cytomegalovirus exposure and HLA in healthy donors. Study-wide points: Rare TCR sequences dominated, though some public TCRs recurred in many donors.

V dropped 4 bases and J dropped 1 base, with 8 bases sitting between them. Germline assignment: CDR1 LNHDA and CDR2 SQIVND (reference sequence). The CDR3 is 14 amino acids. The donors formed part of the approximately 120-subject validation cohort, distinct from the roughly 640-subject first cohort. Here immunoSEQ multiplex PCR was the method, and the copy in TCRdb shows in-frame clones only, minus some. The data hold 280,000 or so clones, with 88% observed a single time. For this clone: Its antigen remains unknown.

The receptor was isolated from a woman aged 18-29 years in good health and CMV-seronegative. Material: PBMCs. V gene TRBV19 combines with J gene TRBJ1-5; no reliable D call. Here the CDR3 DNA reads TGTGCCAGTAGTACTTCGGTGAGCAATCAGCCCCAGCATTTT. Translating it yields CASSTSVSNQPQHF. Based on the CDR3 plus reference TRBV19 and TRBJ1-5, the full variable domain is DGGITQSPKYLFRKEGQNVTLSCEQNLNHDAMYWYRQDPGQGLRLIYYSQIVNDFQKGDIAEGYSVSREKKESFPLTVTSAQKNPTAFYLCASSTSVSNQPQHFGDGTRLSIL.